These 8 T cell receptor beta chains were sequenced from one sample in a study of T cell changes during pregnancy in multiple sclerosis. Repertoires were generated with immunoSEQ multiplex PCR, while TCRdb's copy carries only in-frame clones and drops some. The sample carries 100,000 or so clones, under 95% recorded once. Sequenced material: peripheral blood, taken after pregnancy. The origin of the receptors is a female donor with multiple sclerosis, enrolled in a pregnancy study.

This clone was detected only a few times. This chain uses TRBV7-9 with TRBJ1-1; D is unclear. Deletions cut 7 bases from V and 0 bases from J, with 12 bases between. In germline, CDR1 is SEHNR, CDR2 FQNEAQ (reference sequence). This CDR3 is 14 amino acids long. The CDR3 region is CASTPIVVNTEAFF. CDR3 in DNA: TGTGCCAGCACCCCTATTGTGGTGAACACTGAAGCTTTCTTT.

The V call is TRBV2, the J call TRBJ2-5; TRBD2 might be the D (6 bases). The CDR3 contains 15 residues. CDR1 and CDR2 (germline): SNHLY, FYNNEI. V was pared by 6 bases and J by 1 base, with 15 bases between. The DNA for the CDR3 is TGTGCCAGCAGGAAGGCCGGCGGGACCCAAGAGACCCAGTACTTC. It yields the protein CASRKAGGTQETQYF.

V usage is TRBV19 and J usage is TRBJ2-1; D may be TRBD2 (6 bases). Looked up from germline, CDR1 is LNHDA and CDR2 is SQIVND (reference sequence). The CDR3 totals 15 residues. V was cut by 5 bases and J by 2 bases, with 13 bases left in between. In DNA, the CDR3 is TGTGCCAGTAGTTTCCCGGGACTTGCCTACAATGAGCAGTTCTTC. This codes for CASSFPGLAYNEQFF.

The rearrangement links TRBV5-1 to TRBJ1-1; no firm D call. V shed 0 bases and J shed 3 bases, with 12 bases lying between them. The CDR3 runs 15 residues. The germline V gene has CDR1 SGHRS and CDR2 YFSETQ. The CDR3 protein is CASSLGSGRDTEAFF. CDR3 DNA: TGCGCCAGCAGCTTGGGGTCCGGGAGGGACACTGAAGCTTTCTTT.

The CDR3 bases are TGTGCCAGCAGCTTAGAGGTCGACAGGGGGACTACTATGCACGAGCAGTACTTC. Protein sequence: CASSLEVDRGTTMHEQYF. The chain combines TRBV7-8 with TRBJ2-7; 9 bases are a match to TRBD1. The CDR3 runs 18 residues. The V segment lost 1 base and the J segment 5 bases; nucleotides outside the gene matches: 15. The germline V gene has CDR1 SGHVS and CDR2 FQNEAQ.

The V and J genes are TRBV4-2 and TRBJ2-3, with 7 positions matching TRBD2. CDR3 length: 17 residues. Germline lookup yields CDR1 LGHNA and CDR2 YNFKEQ. Trimming removed 4 bases from V and 5 bases from J; junction bases left unmatched: 15. The DNA for the CDR3 is TGTGCCAGCAGCCGGGAGTCCGGCGGGAGAAATGGAGATACGCAGTATTTT. Its protein product is CASSRESGGRNGDTQYF.

CDR3 loop: CAIRPGSSYEQYF. In DNA, the CDR3 is TGTGCCATCAGGCCGGGTAGCTCCTACGAGCAGTACTTC. This chain connects TRBV10-3 to TRBJ2-7; the D is unclear. There are 13 residues in the CDR3. Trimming stripped 6 bases from V and 0 bases from J, with 9 bases between. Germline-derived CDR1 and CDR2 are ENHRY and SYGVKD.

This chain joins TRBV11-2 and TRBJ2-2; 13 bases fit TRBD2. The CDR3 runs to 18 residues. CDR1 and CDR2 from the germline V gene are SGHAT and FQNNGV. Trimming cost V 3 bases and J 6 bases; bases outside gene matches: 10. This chain's CDR3 is CASSLKLAGGPIAGELFF. As DNA, the CDR3 is TGTGCCAGCAGCTTGAAACTAGCGGGAGGGCCGATTGCCGGGGAGCTGTTTTTT.